One and the same sample provided the 4 T cell receptor beta chains below, sequenced in a study of tumor-infiltrating lymphocytes in primary liver carcinoma. Researchers generated TCR beta cDNA from around 0.55 ug of total RNA, relying on a constant-region primer. Libraries of TCR beta came from three nested multiplex PCR rounds with slightly modified ARM-PCR. Primers for the first two PCR rounds were TRBV1-TRBV30 forward primers and a C-beta reverse primer (roughly 9 cycles per round). TCRdb reprocessed the multiplex PCR reads via MiXCR and lists one record per CDR3 protein. The table records some 20,000 distinct CDR3 sequences, around three quarters of them present only once. From unsorted bulk tissue weighing 20-30 mg, DNA and RNA were co-extracted. The sample comprised liver tumor tissue from sampling region 4. As for subset: tumor region T4, right-lateral pole. These receptors originate from a woman younger than 45 with primary liver carcinoma and hepatitis B virus infection.

A note on this clonotype: A read error may account for a junction end that differs from germline. The gene calls are TRBV11-2 and TRBJ2-4; 14 bases line up with TRBD2. The CDR3 covers 21 residues. The germline V gene encodes CDR1 SGHAT and CDR2 FQNNGV. The chain's CDR3 is CASSHARTFTGTSGRQNIQRF. CDR3 in DNA: TGTGCCAGCAGCCATGCCCGAACATTTACCGGGACTAGCGGGAGACAAAACATTCAGCGCTTC.

In regard to this clonotype: Germline is not matched at one junction end, which may reflect a read error. The gene calls are TRBV2 and TRBJ2-7; D remains ambiguous. From germline, CDR1 is SNHLY and CDR2 FYNNEI. This CDR3 spans 15 amino acids. CDR3 nucleotides: TGTCCCAGCAGCGATCTGCGGCCAGGAACCTACGAGCAGTACTTT. This encodes CPSSDLRPGTYEQYF.

About this clonotype itself: Likely a read error: the CDR3 ends without its conserved phenylalanine or tryptophan. The rearrangement links TRBV6-5 to TRBJ2-5; 8 nucleotides line up with TRBD1. The germline V gene has CDR1 MNHEY and CDR2 SVGAGI. The trim removed 7 bases at V and 7 bases at J, leaving 8 bases unmatched. The CDR3 is 13 residues long. The CDR3 coding sequence is TGTGCCAGCACTACCGTCAGGGGGCTGACCCAGTACTCC. It codes for CASTTVRGLTQYS.

To note about this clonotype: A read error may produce the germline difference seen at one junction end. This chain joins TRBV6-2 or TRBV6-3 and TRBJ2-6; either TRBD1 or TRBD2 may fit D (5 bases each). The CDR3 covers 15 residues. The germline gives CDR1 MNHEY, CDR2 SVGEGT. CDR3 nucleotide sequence: TGTGTCAGCAGCCCCCGGGGTGGTGGGGCCAACGTCTTGACTTTC. It translates to CVSSPRGGGANVLTF.